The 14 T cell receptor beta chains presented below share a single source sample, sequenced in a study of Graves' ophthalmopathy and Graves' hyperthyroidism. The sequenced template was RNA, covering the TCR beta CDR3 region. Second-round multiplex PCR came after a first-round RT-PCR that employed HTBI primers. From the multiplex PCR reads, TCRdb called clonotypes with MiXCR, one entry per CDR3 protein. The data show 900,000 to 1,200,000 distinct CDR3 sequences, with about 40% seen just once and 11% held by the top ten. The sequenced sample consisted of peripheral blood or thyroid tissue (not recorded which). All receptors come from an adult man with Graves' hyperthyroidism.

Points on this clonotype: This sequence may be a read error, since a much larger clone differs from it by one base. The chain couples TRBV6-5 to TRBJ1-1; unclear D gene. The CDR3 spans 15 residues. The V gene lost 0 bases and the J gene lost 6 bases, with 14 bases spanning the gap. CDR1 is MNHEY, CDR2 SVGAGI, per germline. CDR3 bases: TGTGCCAGCAGTTACTCGACCGGGCTGGGCGCTGAAGCTTTCTTT. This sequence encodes CASSYSTGLGAEAFF.

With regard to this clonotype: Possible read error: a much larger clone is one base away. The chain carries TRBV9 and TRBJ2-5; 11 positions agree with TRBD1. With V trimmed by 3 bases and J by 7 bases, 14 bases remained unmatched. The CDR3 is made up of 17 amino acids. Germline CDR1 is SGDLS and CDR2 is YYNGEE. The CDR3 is CASSAGTGGSLGGTQYF. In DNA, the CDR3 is TGTGCCAGCAGCGCCGGGACAGGGGGTTCGCTGGGAGGGACCCAGTACTTC.

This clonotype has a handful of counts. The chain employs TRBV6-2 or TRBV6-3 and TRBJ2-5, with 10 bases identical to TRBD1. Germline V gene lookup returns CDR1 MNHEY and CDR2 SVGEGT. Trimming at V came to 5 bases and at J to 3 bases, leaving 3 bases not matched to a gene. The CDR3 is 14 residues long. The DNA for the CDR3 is TGTGCCAGCAGTACCGGGACAGGGGAAGAGACCCAGTACTTC. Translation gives CASSTGTGEETQYF.

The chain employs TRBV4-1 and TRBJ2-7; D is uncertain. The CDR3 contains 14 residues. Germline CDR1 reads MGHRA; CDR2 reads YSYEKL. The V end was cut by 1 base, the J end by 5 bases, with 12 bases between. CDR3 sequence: CASSQVQVRNEQYF. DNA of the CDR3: TGCGCCAGCAGCCAAGTTCAGGTTCGGAACGAGCAGTACTTC.

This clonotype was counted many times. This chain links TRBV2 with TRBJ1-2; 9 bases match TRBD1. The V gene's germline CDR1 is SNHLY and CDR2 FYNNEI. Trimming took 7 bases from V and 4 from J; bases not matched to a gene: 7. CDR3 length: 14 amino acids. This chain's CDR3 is CASTATGGGYGYTF. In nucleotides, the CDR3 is TGTGCCAGCACTGCCACAGGGGGCGGCTATGGCTACACCTTC.

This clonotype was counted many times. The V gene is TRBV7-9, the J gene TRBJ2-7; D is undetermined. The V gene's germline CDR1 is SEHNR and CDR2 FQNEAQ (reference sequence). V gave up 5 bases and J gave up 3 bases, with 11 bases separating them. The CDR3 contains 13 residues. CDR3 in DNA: TGTGCCAGCAGCCAGGTAGTGGACTACGAGCAGTACTTC. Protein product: CASSQVVDYEQYF.

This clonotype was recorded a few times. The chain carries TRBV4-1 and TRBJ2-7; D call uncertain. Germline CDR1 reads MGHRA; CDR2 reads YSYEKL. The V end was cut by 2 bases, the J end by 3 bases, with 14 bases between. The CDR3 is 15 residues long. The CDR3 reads CASSQTETGVYEQYF. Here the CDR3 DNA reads TGCGCCAGCAGCCAAACAGAGACCGGAGTCTACGAGCAGTACTTC.

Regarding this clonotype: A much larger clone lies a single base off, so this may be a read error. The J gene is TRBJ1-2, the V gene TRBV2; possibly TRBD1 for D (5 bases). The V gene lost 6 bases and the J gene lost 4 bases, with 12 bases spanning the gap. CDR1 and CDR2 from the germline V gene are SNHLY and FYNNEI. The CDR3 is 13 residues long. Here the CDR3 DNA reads TGTGCCAGCAGGGCGGGACCGACCTATGGCTACACCTTC. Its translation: CASRAGPTYGYTF.

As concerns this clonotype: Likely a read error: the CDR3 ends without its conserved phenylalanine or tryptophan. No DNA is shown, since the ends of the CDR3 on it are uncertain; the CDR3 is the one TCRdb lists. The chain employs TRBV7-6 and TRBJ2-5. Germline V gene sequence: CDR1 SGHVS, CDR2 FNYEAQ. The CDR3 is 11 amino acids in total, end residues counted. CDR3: CASSFPSATYH.

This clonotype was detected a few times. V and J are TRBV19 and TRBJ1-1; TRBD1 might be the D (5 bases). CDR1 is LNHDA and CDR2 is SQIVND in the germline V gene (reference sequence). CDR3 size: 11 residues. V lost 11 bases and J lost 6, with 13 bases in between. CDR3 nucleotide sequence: TGTGCCTGGGGCCTGGGGGCTGAAGCTTTCTTT. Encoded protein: CAWGLGAEAFF.

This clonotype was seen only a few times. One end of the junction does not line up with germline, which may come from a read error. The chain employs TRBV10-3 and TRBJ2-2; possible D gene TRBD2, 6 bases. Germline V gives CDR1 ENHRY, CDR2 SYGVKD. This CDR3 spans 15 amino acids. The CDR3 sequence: CAISPGSANTGGLFF. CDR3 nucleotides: TGTGCCATCAGTCCCGGGAGCGCGAACACCGGGGGGCTGTTTTTT.

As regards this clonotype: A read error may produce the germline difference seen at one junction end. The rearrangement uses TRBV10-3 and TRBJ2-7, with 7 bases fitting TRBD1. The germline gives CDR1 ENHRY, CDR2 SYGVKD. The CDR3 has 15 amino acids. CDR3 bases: TGTGCCAGCAGTAACGACAGGGCTGGGGTCTACGAGCAGTACTTC. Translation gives CASSNDRAGVYEQYF.

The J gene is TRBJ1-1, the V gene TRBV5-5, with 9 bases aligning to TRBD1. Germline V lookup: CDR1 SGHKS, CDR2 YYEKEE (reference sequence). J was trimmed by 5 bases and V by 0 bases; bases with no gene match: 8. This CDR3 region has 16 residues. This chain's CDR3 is CASSLDRGRVGTEAFF. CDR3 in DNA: TGTGCCAGCAGCTTGGACAGGGGGCGAGTGGGGACTGAAGCTTTCTTT.

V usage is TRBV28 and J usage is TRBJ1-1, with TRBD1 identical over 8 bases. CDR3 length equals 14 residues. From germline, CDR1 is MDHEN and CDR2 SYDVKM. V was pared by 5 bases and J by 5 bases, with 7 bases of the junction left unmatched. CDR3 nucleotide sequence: TGTGCCAGCAGTGCCTCAGGGGGCTGGACTGAAGCTTTCTTT. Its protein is CASSASGGWTEAFF. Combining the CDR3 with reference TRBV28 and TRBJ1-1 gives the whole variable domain DVKVTQSSRYLVKRTGEKVFLECVQDMDHENMFWYRQDPGLGLRLIYFSYDVKMKEKGDIPEGYSVSREKKERFSLILESASTNQTSMYLCASSASGGWTEAFFGQGTRLTVV.